This T cell receptor (beta chain) is from a study of T-cell reconstitution after alpha-beta-depleted transplantation in children. Library preparation (for TCRbeta) was performed with unique molecular identifiers. A single record per CDR3 protein comes from TCRdb applying MiXCR to the PCR reads. The sample has about 540,000 distinct CDR3 sequences, approximately 20% seen once. V was clipped by 0 bases and J by 0 bases; unmatched bases: 7. Germline V gene data show CDR1 as SGHTA and CDR2 as FQGTGA. CDR3 size: 17 residues. V usage is TRBV7-3 and J usage is TRBJ1-1; 7 positions match TRBD1. The receptor was derived from a human donor who donated a stem cell graft to a child with acute lymphoblastic leukemia. This specimen was PBMCs from the stem cell graft donor, taken from the stem cell graft. CDR3 sequence: CASSLTRKGGLNTEAFF. CDR3 nucleotide sequence: TGTGCCAGCAGCTTAACCCGGAAAGGGGGCTTGAACACTGAAGCTTTCTTT. Combining the CDR3 with reference TRBV7-3 and TRBJ1-1 gives the whole variable domain GAGVSQTPSNKVTEKGKYVELRCDPISGHTALYWYRQSLGQGPEFLIYFQGTGAADDSGLPNDRFFAVRPEGSVSTLKIQRTERGDSAVYLCASSLTRKGGLNTEAFFGQGTRLTVV.